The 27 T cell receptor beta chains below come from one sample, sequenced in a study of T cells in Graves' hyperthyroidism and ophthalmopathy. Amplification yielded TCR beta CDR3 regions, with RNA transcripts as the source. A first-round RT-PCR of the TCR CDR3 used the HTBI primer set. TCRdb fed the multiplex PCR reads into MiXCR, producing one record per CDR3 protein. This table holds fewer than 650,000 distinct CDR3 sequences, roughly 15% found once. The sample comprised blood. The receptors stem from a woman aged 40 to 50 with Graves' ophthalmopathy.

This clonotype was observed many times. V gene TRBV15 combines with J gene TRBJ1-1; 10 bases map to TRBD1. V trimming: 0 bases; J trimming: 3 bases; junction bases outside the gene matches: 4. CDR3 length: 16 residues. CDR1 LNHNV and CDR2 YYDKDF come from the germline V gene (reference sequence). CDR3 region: CATSRDRDRGHTEAFF. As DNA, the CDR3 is TGTGCCACCAGCAGAGACCGGGACAGGGGACACACTGAAGCTTTCTTT.

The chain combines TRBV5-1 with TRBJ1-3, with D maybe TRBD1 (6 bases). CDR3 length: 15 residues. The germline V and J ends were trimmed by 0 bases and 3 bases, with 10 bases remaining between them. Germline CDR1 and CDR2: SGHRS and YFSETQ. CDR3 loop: CASSLAQGNGNTIYF. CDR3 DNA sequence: TGCGCCAGCAGCTTGGCACAGGGAAATGGAAACACCATATATTTT.

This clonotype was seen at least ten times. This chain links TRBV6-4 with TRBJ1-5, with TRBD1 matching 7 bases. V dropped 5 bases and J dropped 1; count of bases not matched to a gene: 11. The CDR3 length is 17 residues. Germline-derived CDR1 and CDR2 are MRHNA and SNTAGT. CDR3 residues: CASSRLSDRASNQPQHF. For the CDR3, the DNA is TGTGCCAGCAGTAGACTTTCAGACAGGGCGAGCAATCAGCCCCAGCATTTT.

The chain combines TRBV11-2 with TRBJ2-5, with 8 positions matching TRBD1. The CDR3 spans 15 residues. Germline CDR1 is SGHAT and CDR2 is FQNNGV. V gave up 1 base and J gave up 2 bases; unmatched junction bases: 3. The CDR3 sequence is CASSLGTGKQETQYF. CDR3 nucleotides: TGTGCCAGCAGCTTAGGGACAGGGAAACAAGAGACCCAGTACTTC.

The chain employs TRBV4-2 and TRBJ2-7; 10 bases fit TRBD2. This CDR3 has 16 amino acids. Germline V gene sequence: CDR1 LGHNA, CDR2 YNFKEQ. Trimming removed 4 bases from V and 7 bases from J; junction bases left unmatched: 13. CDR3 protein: CASSPLGTSGTGEQYF. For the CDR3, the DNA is TGTGCCAGCAGCCCTCTCGGTACTAGCGGGACGGGGGAGCAGTACTTC.

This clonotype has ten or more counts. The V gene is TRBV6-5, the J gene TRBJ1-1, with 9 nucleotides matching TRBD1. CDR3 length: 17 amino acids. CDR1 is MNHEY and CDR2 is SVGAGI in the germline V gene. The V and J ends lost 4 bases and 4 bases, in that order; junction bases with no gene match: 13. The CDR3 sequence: CASSSQGQGNRGTEAFF. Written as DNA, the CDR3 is TGTGCCAGCAGTTCTCAGGGACAGGGTAATAGGGGCACTGAAGCTTTCTTT.

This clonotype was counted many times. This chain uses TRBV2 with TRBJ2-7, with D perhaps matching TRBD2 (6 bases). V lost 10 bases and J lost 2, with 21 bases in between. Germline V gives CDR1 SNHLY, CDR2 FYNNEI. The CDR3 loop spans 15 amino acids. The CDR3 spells CATLTGAGNPYEQYF. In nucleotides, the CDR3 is TGTGCCACATTGACGGGTGCGGGAAACCCCTACGAGCAGTACTTC.

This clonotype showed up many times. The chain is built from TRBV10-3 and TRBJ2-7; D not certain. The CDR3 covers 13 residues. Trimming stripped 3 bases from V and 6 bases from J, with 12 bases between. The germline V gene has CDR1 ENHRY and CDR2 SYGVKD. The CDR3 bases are TGTGCCATCAGTGACCTCTTGGGTGGCGAGCAGTACTTC. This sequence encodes CAISDLLGGEQYF.

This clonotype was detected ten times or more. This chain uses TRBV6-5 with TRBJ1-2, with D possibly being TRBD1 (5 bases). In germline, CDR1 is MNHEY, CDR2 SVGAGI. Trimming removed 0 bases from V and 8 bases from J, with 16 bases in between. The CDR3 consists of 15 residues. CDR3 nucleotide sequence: TGTGCCAGCAGTTACTCGTCCAGGGTTTTCGGAGGCTACACCTTC. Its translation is CASSYSSRVFGGYTF.

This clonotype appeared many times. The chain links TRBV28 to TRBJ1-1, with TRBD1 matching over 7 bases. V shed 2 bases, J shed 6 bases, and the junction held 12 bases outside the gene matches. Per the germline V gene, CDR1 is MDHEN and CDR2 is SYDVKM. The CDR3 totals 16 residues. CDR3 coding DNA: TGTGCCAGCAGTTTACGGACAGGCCGCGCGGGTCCTGAAGCTTTCTTT. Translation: CASSLRTGRAGPEAFF.

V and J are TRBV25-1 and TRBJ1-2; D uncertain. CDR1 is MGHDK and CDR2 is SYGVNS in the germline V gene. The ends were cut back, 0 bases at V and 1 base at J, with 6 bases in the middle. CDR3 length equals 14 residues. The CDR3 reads CASSEYPRNYGYTF. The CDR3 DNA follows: TGTGCCAGCAGTGAATATCCGCGTAACTATGGCTACACCTTC.

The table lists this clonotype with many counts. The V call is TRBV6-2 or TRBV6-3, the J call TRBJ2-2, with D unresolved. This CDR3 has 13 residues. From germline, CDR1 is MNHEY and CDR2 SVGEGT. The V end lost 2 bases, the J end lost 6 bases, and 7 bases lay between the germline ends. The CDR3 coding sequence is TGTGCCAGCAGTTACGGGGTTTCCGGGGAGCTGTTTTTT. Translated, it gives CASSYGVSGELFF.

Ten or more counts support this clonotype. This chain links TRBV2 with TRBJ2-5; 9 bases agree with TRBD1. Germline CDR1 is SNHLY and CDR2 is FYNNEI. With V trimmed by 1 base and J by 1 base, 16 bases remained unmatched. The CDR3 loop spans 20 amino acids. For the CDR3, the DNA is TGTGCCAGCAGTGAAGGCCGGACAGGGGCTGGTATATCCATCCAAGAGACCCAGTACTTC. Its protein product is CASSEGRTGAGISIQETQYF.

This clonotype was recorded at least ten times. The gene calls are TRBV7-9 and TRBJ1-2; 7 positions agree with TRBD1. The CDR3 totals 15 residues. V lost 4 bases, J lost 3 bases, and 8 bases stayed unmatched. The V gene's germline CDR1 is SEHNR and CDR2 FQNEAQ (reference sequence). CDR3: CASSSWTGSDYGYTF. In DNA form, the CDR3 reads TGTGCCAGCAGCTCCTGGACAGGTAGTGACTATGGCTACACCTTC.

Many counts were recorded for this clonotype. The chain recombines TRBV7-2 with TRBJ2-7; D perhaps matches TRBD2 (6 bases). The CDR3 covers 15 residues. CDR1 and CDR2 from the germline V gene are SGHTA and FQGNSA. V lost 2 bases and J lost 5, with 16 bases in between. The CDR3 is CASSLNGRDVDEQYF. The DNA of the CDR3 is TGTGCCAGCAGCTTAAACGGGCGGGACGTCGACGAGCAGTACTTC.

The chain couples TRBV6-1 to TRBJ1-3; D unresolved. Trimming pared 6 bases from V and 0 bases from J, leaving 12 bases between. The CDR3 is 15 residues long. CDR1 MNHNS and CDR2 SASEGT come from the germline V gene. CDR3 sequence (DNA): TGTGCCAGCAGCCGACGGAAAAACTCTGGAAACACCATATATTTT. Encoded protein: CASSRRKNSGNTIYF.

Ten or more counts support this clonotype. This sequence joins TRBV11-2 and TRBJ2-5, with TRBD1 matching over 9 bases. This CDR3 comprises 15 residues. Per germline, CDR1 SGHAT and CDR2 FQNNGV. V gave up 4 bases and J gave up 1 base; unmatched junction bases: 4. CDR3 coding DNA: TGTGCCAGCAGCTCTGTGACAGGGGGCCAAGAGACCCAGTACTTC. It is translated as CASSSVTGGQETQYF.

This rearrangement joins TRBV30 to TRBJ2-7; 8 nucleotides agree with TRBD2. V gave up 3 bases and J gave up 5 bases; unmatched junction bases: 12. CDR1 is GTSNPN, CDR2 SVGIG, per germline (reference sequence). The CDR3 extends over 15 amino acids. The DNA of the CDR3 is TGTGCCTGGAGGGAGCCGGGACTAGGAAGGGACGAGCAGTACTTC. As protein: CAWREPGLGRDEQYF.

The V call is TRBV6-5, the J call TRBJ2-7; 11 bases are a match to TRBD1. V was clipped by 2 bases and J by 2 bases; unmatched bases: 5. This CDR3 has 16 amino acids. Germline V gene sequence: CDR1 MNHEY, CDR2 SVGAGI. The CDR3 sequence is CASSYRGQGAPYEQYF. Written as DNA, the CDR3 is TGTGCCAGCAGTTACCGCGGACAGGGGGCCCCCTACGAGCAGTACTTC.

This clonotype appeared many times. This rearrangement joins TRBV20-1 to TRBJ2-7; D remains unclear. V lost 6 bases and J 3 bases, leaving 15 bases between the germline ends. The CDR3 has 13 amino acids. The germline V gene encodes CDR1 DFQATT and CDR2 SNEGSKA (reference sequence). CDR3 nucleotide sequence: TGCAGTGCAATCGGATCGTCGGGCTACGAGCAGTACTTC. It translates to CSAIGSSGYEQYF.

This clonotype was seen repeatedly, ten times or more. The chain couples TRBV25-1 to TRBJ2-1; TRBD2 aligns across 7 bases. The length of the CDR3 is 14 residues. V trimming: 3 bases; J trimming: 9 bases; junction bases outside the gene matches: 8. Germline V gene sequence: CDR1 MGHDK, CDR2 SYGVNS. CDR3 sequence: CASSDLTGGGEQFF. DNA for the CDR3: TGTGCCAGCAGTGATTTAACGGGAGGCGGTGAGCAGTTCTTC.

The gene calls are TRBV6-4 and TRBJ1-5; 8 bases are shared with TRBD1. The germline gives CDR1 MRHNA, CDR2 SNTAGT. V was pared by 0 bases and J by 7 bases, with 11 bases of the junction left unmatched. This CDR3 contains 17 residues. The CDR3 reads CASSDSVLTGEGQPQHF. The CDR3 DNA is TGTGCCAGCAGTGACTCCGTACTGACAGGGGAGGGCCAGCCCCAGCATTTT.

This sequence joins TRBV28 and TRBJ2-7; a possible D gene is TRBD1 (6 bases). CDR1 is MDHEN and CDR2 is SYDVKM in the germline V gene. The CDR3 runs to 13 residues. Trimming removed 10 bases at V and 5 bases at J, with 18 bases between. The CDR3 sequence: CAIQDSYVDEQYF. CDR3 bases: TGTGCCATCCAGGACAGTTACGTGGACGAGCAGTACTTC. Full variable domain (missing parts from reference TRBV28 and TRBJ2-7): DVKVTQSSRYLVKRTGEKVFLECVQDMDHENMFWYRQDPGLGLRLIYFSYDVKMKEKGDIPEGYSVSREKKERFSLILESASTNQTSMYLCAIQDSYVDEQYFGPGTRLTVT.

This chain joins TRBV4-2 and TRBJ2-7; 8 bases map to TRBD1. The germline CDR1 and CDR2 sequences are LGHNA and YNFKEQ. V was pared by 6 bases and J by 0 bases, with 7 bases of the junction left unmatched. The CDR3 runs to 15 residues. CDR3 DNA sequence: TGTGCCAGCAGGTCCAGGACAGGGAGCTCCTACGAGCAGTACTTC. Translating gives CASRSRTGSSYEQYF.

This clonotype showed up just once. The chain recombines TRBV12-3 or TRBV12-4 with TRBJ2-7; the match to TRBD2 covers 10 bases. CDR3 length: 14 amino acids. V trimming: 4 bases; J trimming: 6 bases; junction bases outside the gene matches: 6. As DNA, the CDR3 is TGTGCCAGCAGTTGGCTAGCGGGAGCTAGCGAGCAGTACTTC. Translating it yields CASSWLAGASEQYF.

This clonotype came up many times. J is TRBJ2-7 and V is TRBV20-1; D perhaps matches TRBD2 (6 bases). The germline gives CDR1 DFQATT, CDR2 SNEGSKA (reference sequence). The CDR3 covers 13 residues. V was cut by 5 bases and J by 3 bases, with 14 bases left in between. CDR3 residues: CSAEPTGVYEQYF. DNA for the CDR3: TGCAGTGCTGAGCCTACGGGGGTCTACGAGCAGTACTTC.

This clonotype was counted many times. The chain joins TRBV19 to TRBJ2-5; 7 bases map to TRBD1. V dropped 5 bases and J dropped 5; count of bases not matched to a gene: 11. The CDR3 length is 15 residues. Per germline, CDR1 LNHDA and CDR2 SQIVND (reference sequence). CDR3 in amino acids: CASSSLGQADETQYF. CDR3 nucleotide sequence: TGTGCCAGTAGTTCCCTTGGACAGGCGGACGAGACCCAGTACTTC. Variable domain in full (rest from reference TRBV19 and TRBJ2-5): DGGITQSPKYLFRKEGQNVTLSCEQNLNHDAMYWYRQDPGQGLRLIYYSQIVNDFQKGDIAEGYSVSREKKESFPLTVTSAQKNPTAFYLCASSSLGQADETQYFGPGTRLLVL.